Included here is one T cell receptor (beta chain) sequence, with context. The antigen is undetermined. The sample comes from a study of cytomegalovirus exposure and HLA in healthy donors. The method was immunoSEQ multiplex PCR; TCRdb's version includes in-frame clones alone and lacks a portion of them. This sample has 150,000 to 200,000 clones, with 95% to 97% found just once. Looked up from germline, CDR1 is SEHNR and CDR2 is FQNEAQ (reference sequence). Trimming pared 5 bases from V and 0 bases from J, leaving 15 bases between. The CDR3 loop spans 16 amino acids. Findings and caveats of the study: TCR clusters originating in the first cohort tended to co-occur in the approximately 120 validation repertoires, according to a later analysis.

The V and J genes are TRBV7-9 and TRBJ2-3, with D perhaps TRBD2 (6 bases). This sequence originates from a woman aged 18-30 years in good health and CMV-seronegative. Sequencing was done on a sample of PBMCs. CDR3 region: CASSLGTVASTDTQYF. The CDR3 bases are TGTGCCAGCAGCCTGGGGACTGTCGCTAGCACAGATACGCAGTATTTT. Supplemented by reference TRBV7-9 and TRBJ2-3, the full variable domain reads DTGVSQNPRHKITKRGQNVTFRCDPISEHNRLYWYRQTLGQGPEFLTYFQNEAQLEKSRLLSDRFSAERPKGSFSTLEIQRTEQGDSAMYLCASSLGTVASTDTQYFGPGTRLTVL.